Sequencing of this T cell receptor (beta chain) was carried out in a study of early T cells in non-severe SARS-CoV-2 infection. The sample holds a few counts of this clonotype. Trimming took off 2 bases at V and 1 base at J, with 11 bases between the two ends. CDR1 is SGHAT, CDR2 FQNNGV, per germline. The CDR3 covers 15 residues. Attached unique molecular identifiers marked individual cDNA molecules. TCRdb independently ran MiXCR on the 5' RACE reads; one entry per CDR3 protein. The sample lists 60,000 to 80,000 distinct CDR3 sequences, over 9% occurring once. The source material was whole blood. This TCR came from an adult who was a healthcare worker with PCR-confirmed SARS-CoV-2 infection or an uninfected control (not recorded which). The rearrangement links TRBV11-2 to TRBJ1-1; maybe TRBD1 (6 bases). The CDR3 protein is CASSLLRGQNTEAFF. As DNA, the CDR3 is TGTGCCAGCAGCTTACTCAGGGGCCAGAACACTGAAGCTTTCTTT.